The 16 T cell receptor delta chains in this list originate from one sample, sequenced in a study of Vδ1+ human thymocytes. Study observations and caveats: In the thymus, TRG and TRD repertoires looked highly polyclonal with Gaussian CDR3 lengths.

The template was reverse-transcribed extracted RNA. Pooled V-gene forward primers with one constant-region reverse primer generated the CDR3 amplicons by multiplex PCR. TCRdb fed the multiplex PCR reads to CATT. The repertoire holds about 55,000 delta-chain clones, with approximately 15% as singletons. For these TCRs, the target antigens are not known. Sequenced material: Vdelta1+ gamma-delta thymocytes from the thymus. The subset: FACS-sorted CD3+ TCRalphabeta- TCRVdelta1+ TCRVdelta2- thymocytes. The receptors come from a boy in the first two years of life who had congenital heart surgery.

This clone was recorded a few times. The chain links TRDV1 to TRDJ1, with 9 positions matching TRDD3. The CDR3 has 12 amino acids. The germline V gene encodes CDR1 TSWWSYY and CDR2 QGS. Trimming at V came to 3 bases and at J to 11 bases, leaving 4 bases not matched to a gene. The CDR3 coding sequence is TGTGCTCTTGGGGAGGGGATACGAGCGCTCATCTTT. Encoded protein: CALGEGIRALIF.

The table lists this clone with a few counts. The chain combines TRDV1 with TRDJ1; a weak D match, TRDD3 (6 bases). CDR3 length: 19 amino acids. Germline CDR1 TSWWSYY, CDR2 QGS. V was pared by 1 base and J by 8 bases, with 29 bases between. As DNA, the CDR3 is TGTGCTCTTGGGGAACCAGCTACGTACTGGGACTTATTCTCGCCAAAACTCATCTTT. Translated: CALGEPATYWDLFSPKLIF.

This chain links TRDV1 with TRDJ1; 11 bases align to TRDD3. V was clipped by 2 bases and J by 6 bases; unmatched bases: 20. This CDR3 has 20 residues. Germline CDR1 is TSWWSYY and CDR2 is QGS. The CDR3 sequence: CALGESSLFLLWGIHHKLIF. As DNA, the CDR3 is TGTGCTCTTGGGGAATCCAGCCTCTTCCTACTCTGGGGGATACACCATAAACTCATCTTT.

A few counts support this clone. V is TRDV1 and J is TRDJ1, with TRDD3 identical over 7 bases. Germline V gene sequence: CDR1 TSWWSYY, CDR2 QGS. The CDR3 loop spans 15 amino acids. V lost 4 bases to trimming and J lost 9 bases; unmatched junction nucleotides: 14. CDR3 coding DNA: TGTGCTCTTGGGGCCCTAAGGGATACCCTATCAGAACTCATCTTT. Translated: CALGALRDTLSELIF.

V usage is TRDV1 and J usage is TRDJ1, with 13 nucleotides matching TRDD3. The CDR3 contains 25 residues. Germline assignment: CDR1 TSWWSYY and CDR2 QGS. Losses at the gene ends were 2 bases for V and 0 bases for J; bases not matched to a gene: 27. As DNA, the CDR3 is TGTGCTCTTGGGGAAACCCCCGAAGCCTTCCCTAAAGTACTGGGGGATACGGCTTACACCGATAAACTCATCTTT. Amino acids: CALGETPEAFPKVLGDTAYTDKLIF.

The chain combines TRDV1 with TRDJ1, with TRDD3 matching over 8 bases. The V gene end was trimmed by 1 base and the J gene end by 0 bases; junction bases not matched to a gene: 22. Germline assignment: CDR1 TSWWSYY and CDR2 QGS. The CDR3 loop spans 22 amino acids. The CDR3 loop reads CALGEPSYTSGDTGGYTDKLIF. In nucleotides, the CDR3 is TGTGCTCTTGGGGAACCTTCTTATACTTCTGGGGATACCGGCGGTTACACCGATAAACTCATCTTT.

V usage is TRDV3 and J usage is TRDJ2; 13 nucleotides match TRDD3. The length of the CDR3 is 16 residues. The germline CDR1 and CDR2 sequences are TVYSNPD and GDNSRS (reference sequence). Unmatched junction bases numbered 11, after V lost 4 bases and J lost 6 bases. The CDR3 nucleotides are TGTGCCTCCCCGTACTGGGGGATACGGGACCCAGCACAACTCTTCTTT. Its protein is CASPYWGIRDPAQLFF.

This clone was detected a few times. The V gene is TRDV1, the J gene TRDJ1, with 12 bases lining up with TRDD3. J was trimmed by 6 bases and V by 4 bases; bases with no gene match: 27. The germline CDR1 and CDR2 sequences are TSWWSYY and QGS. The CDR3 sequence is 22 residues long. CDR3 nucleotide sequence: TGTGCTCTTGGGGGACTCCTAGAAAGGGTCAACTGGGGGATACAGGGTAGTCATAAACTCATCTTT. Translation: CALGGLLERVNWGIQGSHKLIF.

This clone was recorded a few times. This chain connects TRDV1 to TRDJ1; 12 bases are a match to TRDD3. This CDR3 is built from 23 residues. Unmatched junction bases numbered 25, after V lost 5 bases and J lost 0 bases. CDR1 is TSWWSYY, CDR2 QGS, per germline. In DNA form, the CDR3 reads TGTGCTCTTGGGCTTATCGGCCGTTCTACGTACTGGGGGATACCGGGGTACACCGATAAACTCATCTTT. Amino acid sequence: CALGLIGRSTYWGIPGYTDKLIF.

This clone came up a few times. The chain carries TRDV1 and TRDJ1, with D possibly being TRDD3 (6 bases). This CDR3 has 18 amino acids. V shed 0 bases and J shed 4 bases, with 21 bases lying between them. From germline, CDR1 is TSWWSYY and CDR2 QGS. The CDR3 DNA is TGTGCTCTTGGGGAACTAGTTGTCTGGGGATCCGATTACGATAAACTCATCTTT. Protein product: CALGELVVWGSDYDKLIF.

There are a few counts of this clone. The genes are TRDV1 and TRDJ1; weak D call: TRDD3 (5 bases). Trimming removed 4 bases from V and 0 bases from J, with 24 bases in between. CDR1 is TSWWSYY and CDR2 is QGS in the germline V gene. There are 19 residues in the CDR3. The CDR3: CALGGGYSSLHIHTDKLIF. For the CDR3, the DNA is TGTGCTCTTGGGGGGGGGTACTCTTCACTGCACATTCACACCGATAAACTCATCTTT.

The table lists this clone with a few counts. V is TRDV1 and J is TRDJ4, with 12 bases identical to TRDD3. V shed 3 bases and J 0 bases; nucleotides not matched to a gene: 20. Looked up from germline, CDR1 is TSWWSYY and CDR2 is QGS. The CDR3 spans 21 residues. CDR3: CALGEGSPATTGGYSTRPLIF. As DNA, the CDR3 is TGTGCTCTTGGGGAGGGTAGTCCTGCGACTACTGGGGGATACTCCACCAGACCCCTGATCTTT.

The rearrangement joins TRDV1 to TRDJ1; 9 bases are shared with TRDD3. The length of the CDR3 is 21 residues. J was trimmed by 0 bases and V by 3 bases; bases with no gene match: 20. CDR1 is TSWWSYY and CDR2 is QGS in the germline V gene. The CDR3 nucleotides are TGTGCTCTTGGGGACAGGGCTCCCTACGTGGCCTGGGGGATTTACACCGATAAACTCATCTTT. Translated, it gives CALGDRAPYVAWGIYTDKLIF.

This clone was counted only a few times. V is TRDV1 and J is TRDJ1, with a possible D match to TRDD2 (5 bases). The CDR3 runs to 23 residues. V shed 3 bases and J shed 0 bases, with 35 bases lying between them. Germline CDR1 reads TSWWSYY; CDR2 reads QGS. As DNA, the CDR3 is TGTGCTCTTGGGGAGACCGAACACCCAACTTCCCTCCCCCTTGTCAGGTACACCGATAAACTCATCTTT. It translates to CALGETEHPTSLPLVRYTDKLIF.

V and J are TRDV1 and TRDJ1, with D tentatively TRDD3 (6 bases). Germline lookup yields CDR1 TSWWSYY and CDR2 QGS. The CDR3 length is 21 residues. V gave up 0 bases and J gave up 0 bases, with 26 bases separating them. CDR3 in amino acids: CALGELLLPMALGSYTDKLIF. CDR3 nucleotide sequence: TGTGCTCTTGGGGAACTCCTCCTCCCTATGGCACTGGGCTCGTACACCGATAAACTCATCTTT.

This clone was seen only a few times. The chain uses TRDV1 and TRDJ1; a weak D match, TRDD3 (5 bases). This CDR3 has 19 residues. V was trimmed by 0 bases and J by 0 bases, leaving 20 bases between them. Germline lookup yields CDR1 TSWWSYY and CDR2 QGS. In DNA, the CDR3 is TGTGCTCTTGGGGAACTCTGTCACTTCGGTAGGGGGTACACCGATAAACTCATCTTT. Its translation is CALGELCHFGRGYTDKLIF.